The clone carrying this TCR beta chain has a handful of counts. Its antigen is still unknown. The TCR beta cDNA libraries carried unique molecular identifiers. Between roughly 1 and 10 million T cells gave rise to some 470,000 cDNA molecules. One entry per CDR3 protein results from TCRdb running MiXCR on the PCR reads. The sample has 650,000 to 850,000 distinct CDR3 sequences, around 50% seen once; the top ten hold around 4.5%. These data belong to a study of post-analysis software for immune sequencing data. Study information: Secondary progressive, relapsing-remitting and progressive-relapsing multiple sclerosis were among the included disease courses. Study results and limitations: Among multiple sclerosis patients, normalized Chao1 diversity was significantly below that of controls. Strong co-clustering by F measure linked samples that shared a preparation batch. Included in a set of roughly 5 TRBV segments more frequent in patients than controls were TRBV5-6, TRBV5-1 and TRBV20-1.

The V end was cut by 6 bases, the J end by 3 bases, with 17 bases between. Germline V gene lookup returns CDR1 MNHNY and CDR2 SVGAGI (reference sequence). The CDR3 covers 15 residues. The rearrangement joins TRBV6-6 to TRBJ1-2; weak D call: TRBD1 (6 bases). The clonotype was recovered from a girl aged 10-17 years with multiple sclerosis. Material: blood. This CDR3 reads CASSLTGQTYYGYTF. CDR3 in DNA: TGTGCCAGCAGCCTCACCGGACAGACTTACTATGGCTACACCTTC.